The 28 T cell receptor beta chains given below trace back to one sample, sequenced in a study of T-cell memory formation after mild COVID-19. One entry per CDR3 protein results from TCRdb running MiXCR on the 5' RACE reads. The sample includes 400,000 to 550,000 distinct CDR3 sequences, nearly 25% of them seen just once. Sequencing was carried out using PBMCs or a T cell subset sorted from them (not recorded which). These receptors all come from an adult woman who had mild COVID-19 (a few samples of this study predate the infection). Cell type and time point are not known.

CDR3 in amino acids: CASRRKAGNLQETQYF. CDR3 sequence (DNA): TGTGCCAGCAGACGAAAAGCGGGGAATCTTCAAGAGACCCAGTACTTC. The chain couples TRBV7-8 to TRBJ2-5, with 7 bases matching TRBD2. After removal of 6 bases from V and 2 bases from J, the junction contained 12 bases not matched to a gene. There are 16 residues in the CDR3. CDR1 is SGHVS and CDR2 is FQNEAQ in the germline V gene.

This clonotype showed up just a few times. The chain joins TRBV19 to TRBJ2-2; TRBD2 aligns across 9 bases. Germline values: CDR1 LNHDA, CDR2 SQIVND (reference sequence). Trimming removed 7 bases from V and 7 bases from J; junction bases left unmatched: 10. CDR3 length: 15 amino acids. For the CDR3, the DNA is TGTGCCAGTATGACGGCGGGAGGGTCAGGCGGGGAGCTGTTTTTT. Amino acid sequence: CASMTAGGSGGELFF.

The rearrangement uses TRBV6-5 and TRBJ2-7; 7 nucleotides match TRBD1. The germline CDR1 and CDR2 sequences are MNHEY and SVGAGI. The CDR3 runs 13 residues. The V segment lost 6 bases and the J segment 5 bases; nucleotides outside the gene matches: 7. CDR3 loop: CASSPGDRDEQYF. For the CDR3, the DNA is TGTGCCAGCAGCCCCGGTGACAGGGACGAGCAGTACTTC.

This clonotype was counted between two and nine times. The rearrangement uses TRBV27 and TRBJ2-2; D not resolved. From germline, CDR1 is MNHEY and CDR2 SMNVEV (reference sequence). The CDR3 runs 12 residues. The V end lost 3 bases, the J end lost 6 bases, and 5 bases lay between the germline ends. As DNA, the CDR3 is TGTGCCAGCAGTTTCAGAGCCGGGGAGCTGTTTTTT. Its protein product is CASSFRAGELFF.

This clonotype was seen more than once but under ten times. The chain links TRBV5-1 to TRBJ1-1; D gene unclear. There are 12 residues in the CDR3. Germline CDR1 and CDR2: SGHRS and YFSETQ. Trimming stripped 4 bases from V and 6 bases from J, with 10 bases between. CDR3: CASSAAGSEAFF. As DNA, the CDR3 is TGCGCCAGCAGCGCGGCAGGTTCTGAAGCTTTCTTT.

There are many counts of this clonotype. J is TRBJ2-3 and V is TRBV6-6; D is perhaps TRBD2 (6 bases). In germline, CDR1 is MNHNY, CDR2 SVGAGI (reference sequence). The CDR3 runs 11 residues. The V and J ends lost 11 bases and 6 bases respectively, with 12 bases between them. The CDR3 DNA sequence: TGTGCCGGGGGGAGTTCCGATACGCAGTATTTT. Protein product: CAGGSSDTQYF.

This chain joins TRBV29-1 and TRBJ2-7; TRBD1 might be the D (7 bases). V was clipped by 0 bases and J by 4 bases, with 10 bases between them. This CDR3 contains 13 residues. Germline V CDR1 and CDR2: SQVTM, ANQGSEA. The CDR3 DNA is TGCAGCGTTGAAGATCAGGGGGGTTACGAGCAGTACTTC. This codes for CSVEDQGGYEQYF.

A few counts support this clonotype. The chain joins TRBV7-3 to TRBJ2-2; TRBD2 matches 8 bases. This CDR3 spans 16 amino acids. J gave up 5 bases and V 2 bases, and 7 bases lay outside the gene matches. The germline gives CDR1 SGHTA, CDR2 FQGTGA. CDR3 bases: TGTGCCAGCAGCTTATCAGCTAGCGGGTCTACCGGGGAGCTGTTTTTT. Protein: CASSLSASGSTGELFF.

This clonotype was detected only a few times. This chain's CDR3 is CASSQTRNEQFF. The CDR3 bases are TGTGCCAGCAGCCAAACTAGAAATGAGCAGTTCTTC. The chain joins TRBV6-2 or TRBV6-3 to TRBJ2-1; a possible D gene is TRBD2 (5 bases). The CDR3 runs 12 residues. Trimming cost V 6 bases and J 7 bases, with 10 bases left between them. Germline V gene sequence: CDR1 MNHEY, CDR2 SVGEGT.

This clonotype showed up just a few times. This rearrangement joins TRBV12-3 or TRBV12-4 to TRBJ1-5, with D possibly TRBD1 on 6 matching bases. This CDR3 is built from 15 residues. V lost 6 bases, J lost 1 base, and 13 bases lay in between. CDR3 sequence: CASRTQGESNQPQHF. DNA for the CDR3: TGTGCCAGCAGAACACAGGGAGAAAGCAATCAGCCCCAGCATTTT.

The chain uses TRBV4-2 and TRBJ2-5; TRBD2 agrees at 9 bases. The CDR3 is made up of 16 amino acids. V was pared by 0 bases and J by 4 bases, with 6 bases of the junction left unmatched. Germline lookup yields CDR1 LGHNA and CDR2 YNFKEQ. The CDR3 DNA reads as TGTGCCAGCAGCCAAGAGACAGCGGGGGGCCGAGAGACCCAGTACTTC. It yields the protein CASSQETAGGRETQYF.

This clonotype was seen a handful of times. The chain is built from TRBV6-5 and TRBJ2-1; 10 nucleotides line up with TRBD1. Germline CDR1 reads MNHEY; CDR2 reads SVGAGI. V shed 5 bases and J 1 base; nucleotides not matched to a gene: 8. This CDR3 has 17 amino acids. CDR3 DNA: TGTGCCAGCAGTCCGGGACAGGGGAGAAAGTCCTACAATGAGCAGTTCTTC. It yields the protein CASSPGQGRKSYNEQFF.

J is TRBJ1-2 and V is TRBV12-3 or TRBV12-4; 7 positions match TRBD1. The CDR3 totals 15 residues. Unmatched junction bases numbered 9, after V lost 6 bases and J lost 2 bases. The CDR3 bases are TGTGCCAGCAGCCCTGGACAGGCGGGGAACTATGGCTACACCTTC. It codes for CASSPGQAGNYGYTF.

This clonotype came up a few times. The chain combines TRBV5-1 with TRBJ2-1; 10 nucleotides align to TRBD2. Germline values: CDR1 SGHRS, CDR2 YFSETQ. Trimming took 2 bases from V and 2 from J; bases not matched to a gene: 7. The CDR3 length is 17 residues. The CDR3 DNA is TGCGCCAGCAGCTTAGCTAGCGGGAGTGGGGCCTACAATGAGCAGTTCTTC. As protein: CASSLASGSGAYNEQFF.

The chain is built from TRBV7-9 and TRBJ2-1, with 7 bases lining up with TRBD2. The CDR3 totals 13 residues. Germline lookup yields CDR1 SEHNR and CDR2 FQNEAQ (reference sequence). Trimming at V came to 5 bases and at J to 8 bases, leaving 6 bases not matched to a gene. The CDR3 bases are TGTGCCAGCAGCCCGGGGGGAGCGGATGAGCAGTTCTTC. Protein: CASSPGGADEQFF.

This clonotype was observed a few times. The chain employs TRBV11-2 and TRBJ2-1; D is ambiguous. V lost 1 base and J lost 4, with 14 bases in between. In germline, CDR1 is SGHAT, CDR2 FQNNGV. The CDR3 loop spans 16 amino acids. The CDR3 protein is CASSLVLERIYNEQFF. DNA of the CDR3: TGTGCCAGCAGCTTAGTTCTAGAGAGGATATACAATGAGCAGTTCTTC.

This clonotype was observed a few times. V usage is TRBV3-1 and J usage is TRBJ1-4, with 11 bases fitting TRBD1. The CDR3 extends over 15 amino acids. Germline CDR1 LGHDT, CDR2 YNNKEL (reference sequence). The J segment lost 8 bases and the V segment lost 0 bases, leaving 2 bases of the junction unmatched. The CDR3 region is CASSQDGTGGEKLFF. DNA of the CDR3: TGTGCCAGCAGCCAAGATGGGACAGGGGGAGAAAAACTGTTTTTT.

The sample holds a few counts of this clonotype. This chain joins TRBV5-1 and TRBJ1-2; no definite D call. Per germline, CDR1 SGHRS and CDR2 YFSETQ. V was shortened by 0 bases and J by 4 bases, with 7 bases between the two germline ends. CDR3 length: 13 residues. For the CDR3, the DNA is TGCGCCAGCAGCTTGGTGTCCGGCTATGGCTACACCTTC. Residues: CASSLVSGYGYTF. Full variable domain (missing parts from reference TRBV5-1 and TRBJ1-2): KAGVTQTPRYLIKTRGQQVTLSCSPISGHRSVSWYQQTPGQGLQFLFEYFSETQRNKGNFPGRFSGRQFSNSRSEMNVSTLELGDSALYLCASSLVSGYGYTFGSGTRLTVV.

This clonotype was found a few times. The V gene is TRBV6-2 or TRBV6-3, the J gene TRBJ2-7; 12 nucleotides line up with TRBD2. V shed 7 bases, J shed 4 bases, and the junction held 11 bases outside the gene matches. The CDR3 spans 16 residues. CDR1 is MNHEY and CDR2 is SVGEGT in the germline V gene. The CDR3 bases are TGTGCCAGCATCAAAACCAGGACTAGCGGGATTTACGAGCAGTACTTC. It translates to CASIKTRTSGIYEQYF.

There are a few counts of this clonotype. V is TRBV7-3 and J is TRBJ2-3; D is ambiguous. This CDR3 is 15 amino acids long. Germline V gene lookup returns CDR1 SGHTA and CDR2 FQGTGA. Deletions cut 0 bases from V and 1 base from J, with 8 bases between. CDR3 in amino acids: CASSLTGQRTDTQYF. CDR3 DNA: TGTGCCAGCAGCTTAACAGGGCAACGCACAGATACGCAGTATTTT.

A few counts support this clonotype. The chain combines TRBV7-8 with TRBJ2-3; the D gene is possibly TRBD1 (5 bases). Germline loops: CDR1 SGHVS, CDR2 FQNEAQ. The CDR3 totals 16 residues. V was shortened by 2 bases and J by 3 bases, with 15 bases between the two germline ends. The CDR3 DNA reads TGTGCCAGCAGCTTACTTAGACAGACGAGGACAGATACGCAGTATTTT. It encodes CASSLLRQTRTDTQYF.

The chain couples TRBV12-3 or TRBV12-4 to TRBJ2-2; TRBD2 matches at 7 bases. The CDR3 is 16 amino acids. The V and J ends lost 5 bases and 7 bases, in that order; junction bases with no gene match: 13. The CDR3 reads CASSPFRGGSIGELFF. The CDR3 DNA reads TGTGCCAGCAGTCCCTTTAGGGGCGGGAGCATCGGGGAGCTGTTTTTT.

In this sample, this clonotype turned up a few times. The chain couples TRBV7-8 to TRBJ2-7; D is uncertain. There are 13 residues in the CDR3. Per the germline V gene, CDR1 is SGHVS and CDR2 is FQNEAQ. Trimming cost V 6 bases and J 2 bases, with 11 bases left between them. For the CDR3, the DNA is TGTGCCAGCAGTTGGGCGGTGACCTACGAGCAGTACTTC. Translated, it gives CASSWAVTYEQYF.

CDR3 protein: CAWSGGTSNTGELFF. CDR3 nucleotides: TGTGCCTGGAGTGGCGGGACATCCAACACCGGGGAGCTGTTTTTT. The chain employs TRBV30 and TRBJ2-2; D might be TRBD1 or TRBD2, each matching 6 bases. Trimming shortened V by 1 base and J by 2 bases, and 11 bases separated the two germline ends. The CDR3 is made up of 15 amino acids. Looked up from germline, CDR1 is GTSNPN and CDR2 is SVGIG (reference sequence).

In this sample, this clonotype turned up a few times. The chain has TRBV7-6 and TRBJ2-6; maybe TRBD1 (5 bases). This CDR3 region has 17 residues. V shed 1 base and J shed 2 bases, with 12 bases lying between them. The V gene's germline CDR1 is SGHVS and CDR2 FNYEAQ. The chain's CDR3 is CASSLGVKQAGANVLTF. The CDR3 DNA reads as TGTGCCAGCAGCTTAGGCGTCAAACAGGCTGGGGCCAACGTCCTGACTTTC. Variable domain in full (rest from reference TRBV7-6 and TRBJ2-6): GAGVSQSPRYKVTKRGQDVALRCDPISGHVSLYWYRQALGQGPEFLTYFNYEAQQDKSGLPNDRFSAERPEGSISTLTIQRTEQRDSAMYRCASSLGVKQAGANVLTFGAGSRLTVL.

This clonotype has more than one count but fewer than ten. The chain carries TRBV6-1 and TRBJ1-4; no clear D. Germline CDR1 is MNHNS and CDR2 is SASEGT. The CDR3 consists of 14 residues. Trimming removed 7 bases at V and 7 bases at J, with 16 bases between. In nucleotides, the CDR3 is TGTGCCAGCAAAAGTGGAGGGTCGGCTGAAAAACTGTTTTTT. It codes for CASKSGGSAEKLFF.

CDR3 amino acids: CASSYQKVSRLGEQYF. CDR3 bases: TGTGCCAGCAGTTACCAAAAGGTTTCCAGGTTAGGGGAGCAGTACTTC. J is TRBJ2-7 and V is TRBV6-5; D is unresolved. The V end lost 2 bases, the J end lost 7 bases, and 21 bases lay between the germline ends. Germline assignment: CDR1 MNHEY and CDR2 SVGAGI. The CDR3 sequence is 16 residues long.

In this sample, this clonotype turned up many times. The chain couples TRBV5-1 to TRBJ2-1, with 8 bases aligning to TRBD2. The CDR3 spans 16 residues. Trimming removed 4 bases from V and 4 bases from J; junction bases left unmatched: 10. Germline CDR1 and CDR2: SGHRS and YFSETQ. CDR3 protein: CASSPGGLVKYNEQFF. The CDR3 region has the DNA TGCGCCAGCAGCCCGGGGGGGTTGGTCAAATACAATGAGCAGTTCTTC.